This entry lists 31 T cell receptor beta chains sequenced from one sample in a study of blood T cell repertoires in COVID-19. Assay used: immunoSEQ multiplex PCR; TCRdb lists only in-frame clones, some missing. Seen here are approximately 140,000 clones, approximately 86% observed once, and the top ten hold around 2.5%. The sequenced sample was PBMCs or T cells enriched from blood (not recorded which). Every receptor here comes from a woman aged 45-65 years who had recovered from COVID-19.

The chain carries TRBV6-1 and TRBJ1-5, with TRBD1 as a possible D gene (5 bases). Germline V lookup: CDR1 MNHNS, CDR2 SASEGT. The CDR3 contains 14 residues. The V end lost 1 base, the J end lost 1 base, and 5 bases lay between the germline ends. CDR3: CASSEGQSNQPQHF. In DNA, the CDR3 is TGTGCCAGCAGTGAAGGACAGAGCAATCAGCCCCAGCATTTT.

V usage is TRBV7-3 and J usage is TRBJ1-1, with D unresolved. Germline CDR1 reads SGHTA; CDR2 reads FQGTGA. This CDR3 has 15 amino acids. Trimming pared 0 bases from V and 2 bases from J, leaving 10 bases between. The CDR3 spells CASSLTLISNTEAFF. CDR3 nucleotides: TGTGCCAGCAGCTTAACACTTATATCCAACACTGAAGCTTTCTTT.

The V call is TRBV5-1, the J call TRBJ1-3; TRBD1 might be the D (5 bases). CDR3 size: 13 residues. CDR1 and CDR2 (germline): SGHRS, YFSETQ. V was shortened by 4 bases and J by 4 bases, with 9 bases between the two germline ends. In DNA form, the CDR3 reads TGCGCCAGCAGCGGGGCCTCGGGAAACACCATATATTTT. Protein sequence: CASSGASGNTIYF.

This sequence joins TRBV6-5 and TRBJ2-2; 7 bases are a match to TRBD1. Per the germline V gene, CDR1 is MNHEY and CDR2 is SVGAGI. CDR3 length: 15 amino acids. Trimming removed 7 bases from V and 5 bases from J; junction bases left unmatched: 10. As DNA, the CDR3 is TGTGCCAGCATCCTCGACAGGGCGACTACCGGGGAGCTGTTTTTT. Encoded protein: CASILDRATTGELFF.

The chain combines TRBV6-4 with TRBJ2-3, with a possible D match to TRBD2 (5 bases). The V gene lost 4 bases and the J gene lost 2 bases, with 10 bases spanning the gap. CDR3 length: 14 amino acids. Per the germline V gene, CDR1 is MRHNA and CDR2 is SNTAGT. CDR3 sequence (DNA): TGTGCCAGCAGTGGTCAAGCGGACACAGATACGCAGTATTTT. Residues: CASSGQADTDTQYF.

This rearrangement joins TRBV21-1 to TRBJ2-7; TRBD1 is the table's D call, not checked against the DNA. TRBV21-1 is described as a pseudogene. The CDR3 spans 15 residues. The CDR3 is CASSKCEQGPYEQYF. CDR3 DNA: TGTGCCAGCAGCAAATGCGAACAGGGCCCCTACGAGCAGTACTTC.

V gene TRBV24-1 combines with J gene TRBJ2-3; 15 bases are a match to TRBD2. V lost 8 bases and J lost 7; bases outside the gene matches: 9. The CDR3 extends over 16 amino acids. Germline V gene lookup returns CDR1 KGHDR and CDR2 SFDVKD. CDR3 sequence (DNA): TGTGCCACCATCAGGACTAGCGGGGGGGCCATGAATACGCAGTATTTT. It yields the protein CATIRTSGGAMNTQYF.

CDR3 coding DNA: TGTGCCACCAGCGCAGGGTACCGGCAGCCCCAGCATTTT. Translating gives CATSAGYRQPQHF. V is TRBV24-1 and J is TRBJ1-5, with D possibly TRBD1 on 5 matching bases. The V gene's germline CDR1 is KGHDR and CDR2 SFDVKD. CDR3 length: 13 residues. V lost 7 bases and J 7 bases, leaving 13 bases between the germline ends.

The rearrangement joins TRBV3-1 (or the pseudogene TRBV3-2) to TRBJ1-1; possible D gene TRBD1, 6 bases. CDR1 and CDR2 (germline): LGHDT, YNNKEL (reference sequence). The CDR3 covers 13 residues. The V gene lost 11 bases and the J gene lost 1 base, with 14 bases spanning the gap. CDR3 in amino acids: CASSRGRNTEAFF. CDR3 DNA sequence: TGTGCCTCCTCAAGGGGGAGGAACACTGAAGCTTTCTTT.

V and J are TRBV12-3 or TRBV12-4 and TRBJ1-2, with 7 positions matching TRBD1. V lost 6 bases to trimming and J lost 5 bases; unmatched junction nucleotides: 6. The CDR3 sequence is 13 residues long. This chain's CDR3 is CASSRDRGYGYTF. CDR3 in DNA: TGTGCCAGCAGCCGGGACAGAGGTTATGGCTACACCTTC.

The V gene is TRBV2, the J gene TRBJ2-1, with D maybe TRBD2 (5 bases). The germline V and J ends were trimmed by 7 bases and 6 bases, with 16 bases remaining between them. CDR1 SNHLY and CDR2 FYNNEI come from the germline V gene. The CDR3 runs to 14 residues. The CDR3 bases are TGTGCCAGCATCCGAGGGCTAGCTGGCAATGAGCAGTTCTTC. Encoded protein: CASIRGLAGNEQFF.

V is TRBV19 and J is TRBJ1-2, with D perhaps matching TRBD1 (6 bases). Germline V gene sequence: CDR1 LNHDA, CDR2 SQIVND (reference sequence). The CDR3 has 13 residues. Trimming removed 4 bases from V and 4 bases from J, with 10 bases in between. The CDR3 loop is CASSTTGPYGYTF. CDR3 bases: TGTGCCAGTAGTACGACAGGCCCCTATGGCTACACCTTC.

The chain carries TRBV11-2 and TRBJ2-7, with 7 bases that match TRBD1. This CDR3 spans 16 amino acids. Germline assignment: CDR1 SGHAT and CDR2 FQNNGV. Losses at the gene ends were 5 bases for V and 2 bases for J; bases not matched to a gene: 12. This CDR3 reads CASSIGTVLYPYEQYF. The CDR3 DNA reads as TGTGCCAGCAGCATTGGGACAGTCCTCTACCCCTACGAGCAGTACTTC.

This chain connects TRBV18 to TRBJ2-7; 9 bases align to TRBD2. Germline V lookup: CDR1 KGHSH, CDR2 LQKENI. The J segment lost 1 base and the V segment lost 1 base, leaving 11 bases of the junction unmatched. The length of the CDR3 is 18 residues. The CDR3 loop is CASSPRSSGGPRSYEQYF. The CDR3 region has the DNA TGTGCCAGCTCACCACGGAGTAGCGGGGGCCCCCGTTCCTACGAGCAGTACTTC.

This chain links TRBV2 with TRBJ1-3; 7 nucleotides align to TRBD1. This CDR3 region has 13 residues. Germline lookup yields CDR1 SNHLY and CDR2 FYNNEI. The V and J ends lost 8 bases and 4 bases, in that order; junction bases with no gene match: 5. The CDR3 loop reads CASEDRPGNTIYF. CDR3 nucleotide sequence: TGTGCCAGCGAGGACAGGCCCGGAAACACCATATATTTT.

This chain connects TRBV5-1 to TRBJ1-5; D is ambiguous. The CDR3 runs 15 residues. V lost 0 bases to trimming and J lost 2 bases, with 9 bases between them. Germline V gene sequence: CDR1 SGHRS, CDR2 YFSETQ. CDR3 DNA: TGCGCCAGCAGCTTGGCCGCCGGTGGCAATCAGCCCCAGCATTTT. Its protein product is CASSLAAGGNQPQHF.

The J gene is TRBJ1-3, the V gene TRBV6-5; 10 bases agree with TRBD1. The CDR3 has 16 residues. The V and J ends lost 0 bases and 2 bases, in that order; junction bases with no gene match: 1. In germline, CDR1 is MNHEY, CDR2 SVGAGI. CDR3 in DNA: TGTGCCAGCAGTTACTCGGGACAGGGGACTGGAAACACCATATATTTT. Protein: CASSYSGQGTGNTIYF.

The chain employs TRBV6-5 and TRBJ1-2; D is unclear. From germline, CDR1 is MNHEY and CDR2 SVGAGI. Trimming took off 4 bases at V and 5 bases at J, with 8 bases between the two ends. This CDR3 region has 12 residues. The chain's CDR3 is CASSSPPYGYTF. The CDR3 DNA sequence: TGTGCCAGCAGTTCCCCCCCTTATGGCTACACCTTC.

This clone appeared a single time. This chain uses TRBV19 with TRBJ2-6; a possible D gene is TRBD1 (6 bases). Trimming pared 9 bases from V and 2 bases from J, leaving 8 bases between. The CDR3 sequence is 13 residues long. Germline CDR1 and CDR2: LNHDA and SQIVND (reference sequence). The CDR3 loop is CASRGTGANVLTF. The CDR3 nucleotides read TGTGCCAGCAGGGGCACTGGGGCCAACGTCCTGACTTTC. Complete variable domain (other parts from reference TRBV19 and TRBJ2-6): DGGITQSPKYLFRKEGQNVTLSCEQNLNHDAMYWYRQDPGQGLRLIYYSQIVNDFQKGDIAEGYSVSREKKESFPLTVTSAQKNPTAFYLCASRGTGANVLTFGAGSRLTVL.

The chain links TRBV7-9 to TRBJ1-1, with a tentative D call TRBD1 (5 bases). Germline lookup yields CDR1 SEHNR and CDR2 FQNEAQ (reference sequence). This CDR3 region has 19 residues. The V gene lost 1 base and the J gene lost 2 bases, with 23 bases spanning the gap. The CDR3: CASSLDRGWVSSENTEAFF. CDR3 in DNA: TGTGCCAGCAGCTTAGATAGGGGTTGGGTAAGTTCGGAAAACACTGAAGCTTTCTTT.

The chain couples TRBV7-2 to TRBJ2-7; 10 bases fit TRBD2. J gave up 3 bases and V 7 bases, and 6 bases lay outside the gene matches. The CDR3 loop spans 14 amino acids. The V gene's germline CDR1 is SGHTA and CDR2 FQGNSA. CDR3 in DNA: TGTGCCAGCATTCCAGCGGGGGGGTTCTACGAGCAGTACTTC. It specifies CASIPAGGFYEQYF.

The chain couples TRBV4-1 to TRBJ1-2; D uncertain. The CDR3 spans 16 residues. Germline V lookup: CDR1 MGHRA, CDR2 YSYEKL. V shed 0 bases and J shed 4 bases, with 15 bases lying between them. CDR3 DNA sequence: TGCGCCAGCAGCCAAGAAGTGGCCCCGTATACCTATGGCTACACCTTC. Translation gives CASSQEVAPYTYGYTF.

V gene TRBV5-1 combines with J gene TRBJ2-3; no clear D gene. V dropped 0 bases and J dropped 4 bases, with 9 bases sitting between them. The length of the CDR3 is 14 residues. Germline V lookup: CDR1 SGHRS, CDR2 YFSETQ. The CDR3 reads CASSLGLGPDTQYF. The CDR3 region has the DNA TGCGCCAGCAGCTTGGGGCTGGGCCCAGATACGCAGTATTTT.

This chain uses TRBV10-2 with TRBJ1-2, with 8 bases aligning to TRBD1. V was pared by 4 bases and J by 6 bases, with 4 bases of the junction left unmatched. CDR1 is WSHSY, CDR2 SAAADI, per germline. The length of the CDR3 is 13 residues. In nucleotides, the CDR3 is TGCGCCAGCAGTGGGACAGGGTCAGATGGCTACACCTTC. Residues: CASSGTGSDGYTF.

The rearrangement uses TRBV25-1 and TRBJ2-5, with no clear D. CDR1 and CDR2 (germline): MGHDK, SYGVNS. Trimming shortened V by 3 bases and J by 2 bases, and 13 bases separated the two germline ends. The CDR3 loop spans 15 amino acids. The CDR3 DNA sequence: TGTGCCAGCAGTGATGTCGGCAGGTTACAAGAGACCCAGTACTTC. Amino acids: CASSDVGRLQETQYF.

The V call is TRBV6-5, the J call TRBJ2-7, with TRBD2 matching 9 bases. The length of the CDR3 is 14 residues. V lost 6 bases to trimming and J lost 7 bases; unmatched junction nucleotides: 10. Per germline, CDR1 MNHEY and CDR2 SVGAGI. The CDR3 nucleotides are TGTGCCAGCAGCGCCCTGAGCGGGGGGTCTGAGCAGTACTTC. As protein: CASSALSGGSEQYF.

The V and J genes are TRBV11-3 and TRBJ2-1; TRBD2 aligns across 7 bases. The CDR3 is made up of 15 amino acids. The trim removed 4 bases at V and 5 bases at J, leaving 8 bases unmatched. Looked up from germline, CDR1 is SGHNT and CDR2 is YENEEA. CDR3 amino acids: CASSSAGTTDNEQFF. Here the CDR3 DNA reads TGTGCCAGCAGCTCCGCGGGGACTACAGACAATGAGCAGTTCTTC.

The V call is TRBV7-2, the J call TRBJ1-2; 7 bases match TRBD1. Germline CDR1 and CDR2: SGHTA and FQGNSA. CDR3 length equals 14 residues. V trimming: 5 bases; J trimming: 4 bases; junction bases outside the gene matches: 7. Here the CDR3 reads CASSRDSNFYGYTF. For the CDR3, the DNA is TGTGCCAGCAGCCGGGACAGCAATTTCTATGGCTACACCTTC.

This chain connects TRBV5-4 to TRBJ1-1, with 8 bases fitting TRBD1. Trimming took 7 bases from V and 7 from J; bases not matched to a gene: 12. The germline V gene has CDR1 SGHNT and CDR2 YYREEE (reference sequence). The CDR3 length is 14 residues. Here the CDR3 reads CASGQGARNGEAFF. Written as DNA, the CDR3 is TGTGCCAGCGGACAGGGAGCGAGGAACGGTGAAGCTTTCTTT.

The chain has TRBV30 and TRBJ1-2; weak D call: TRBD1 (6 bases). V was cut by 1 base and J by 5 bases, with 11 bases left in between. Germline V gene sequence: CDR1 GTSNPN, CDR2 SVGIG (reference sequence). CDR3 length: 13 amino acids. CDR3 residues: CAWSGGQRYGYTF. Here the CDR3 DNA reads TGTGCCTGGAGTGGAGGACAGCGTTATGGCTACACCTTC.

This clone was recorded a few times. The chain recombines TRBV15 with TRBJ1-4; a weak D match, TRBD1 (6 bases). The V and J ends lost 10 bases and 7 bases respectively, with 19 bases between them. The length of the CDR3 is 14 residues. Germline assignment: CDR1 LNHNV and CDR2 YYDKDF (reference sequence). The CDR3 DNA is TGTGCCATCTCCACAGGGAGGGGGACTGAAAAACTGTTTTTT. Translated, it gives CAISTGRGTEKLFF.